This T cell receptor beta chain originates from a study of blood T cell repertoires in COVID-19 (dated by TCRdb to the early 2020s). About the study as a whole: The collaborator samples originated in the United States, Italy and Spain and spanned the acute and convalescent phases of COVID-19. Where available, HLA class I and class II types were obtained from metadata supplied by the sample provider rather than from assay-based typing. The repertoires were released in a freely available public database intended as a resource for research on the immune response to SARS-CoV-2. Sample metadata almost always included a de-identified subject ID, COVID-19 status, age in years and sex. The material from the prospective study consisted of cDNA or gDNA derived from T cells, B-cell-depleted T cells, or PBMCs. Subjects who had been exposed to COVID-19, were actively infected with it, or had recovered from it provided the deeply sampled blood TCRbeta repertoires that made up the dataset. Samples were obtained from the ongoing ImmuneRACE study (first 160 participants) and from over a thousand subjects provided by 6 global collaborators. Overall study results and their limits: The quantity of clinical and demographic metadata differed by source and by participant and was supplied without curation.

TCRbeta CDR3 regions were amplified from genomic DNA using the immunoSEQ Assay, a bias-controlled multiplex PCR. In the paper's pipeline: The number of nucleated cells in each sample was estimated by amplification of reference gene primers within the assay. To quantify the absolute abundance of each unique TCRbeta CDR3 rearrangement, sequence reads were collapsed and filtered. For each sample, productive Simpson clonality was calculated by taking the square root of Simpson's diversity index across productive rearrangements. In TCRdb, the immuneACCESS table is reduced to in-frame sequences with V and J assigned. These tables do not hold every clone; where another copy was compared, an unresolved V gene accounts for under half, and the others remain unexplained. V and J calls and clone size come straight from that table; D and trimming were deduced from the DNA. The sample table records 450,000 or so clones; approximately 90% of these occur just once. Roughly 0.78% of the sample belongs to the ten largest clones.

As concerns this clone: No cognate antigen has been identified for it. Base-call qualities are not available, and no considerably larger clone is one nucleotide away.

Via the germline V gene (reference sequence), CDR1 is MNHEY and CDR2 SMNVEV. V is cut by 5 bases and J by 0 bases, and the space between the germline ends is 11 bases. Measured from the cysteine to the phenylalanine, the CDR3 is 15 residues long. Kept here is only the CDR3 DNA, which spans 45 bases and is read in frame from base 1. In Seattle, one collaborating source enrolled patients while the infection was active and tracked those patients longitudinally over the course of disease. Each collaborating institution followed its own protocols to collect whole blood in K2EDTA tubes. For TCRbeta analysis, collaborators shipped samples as frozen whole blood, isolated PBMCs, or DNA extracted from either of those sample types.

The V and J segments used are TRBV27 and TRBJ2-4; the D gene cannot be resolved reliably. Specimen: peripheral blood. The receptor comes from a man aged 18 to 30 with COVID-19, enrolled during active disease. The DNA is TGTGCCAGCAGTCCTTTGCAACTAGCCAAAAACATTCAGTACTTC. Its translation reads: CASSPLQLAKNIQYF.